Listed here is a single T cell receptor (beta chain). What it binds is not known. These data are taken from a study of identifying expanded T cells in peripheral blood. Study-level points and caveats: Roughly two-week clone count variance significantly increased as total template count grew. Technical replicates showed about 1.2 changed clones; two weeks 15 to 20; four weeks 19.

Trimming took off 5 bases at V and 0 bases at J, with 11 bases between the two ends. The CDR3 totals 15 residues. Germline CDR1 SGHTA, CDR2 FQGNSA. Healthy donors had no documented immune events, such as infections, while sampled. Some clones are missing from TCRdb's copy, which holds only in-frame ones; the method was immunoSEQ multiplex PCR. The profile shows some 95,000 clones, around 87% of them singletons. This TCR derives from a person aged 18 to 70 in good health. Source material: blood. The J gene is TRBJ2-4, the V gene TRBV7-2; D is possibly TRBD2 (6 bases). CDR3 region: CASSRETVAKNIQYF. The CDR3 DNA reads TGTGCCAGCAGCCGGGAGACGGTAGCCAAAAACATTCAGTACTTC.